This TCR beta chain was found in a study of shared clonotypes between healthy human individuals. At the level of the study: The donor pool was made up of two women and three men aged 18 to 49. Findings and caveats of the study: Non-shared clonotypes had lower generation probabilities than clonotypes shared by all four sorted-subset donors. Compared with memory subsets, naive subsets generally had larger estimated richness.

This clone occurred once. Its antigen is unidentified. This sample includes further DNA sequences coding for the same CDR3. Every subset had its genomic DNA shared out evenly among several immunoSEQ plates. TCRdb keeps only in-frame clones here, not all; method: immunoSEQ multiplex PCR. The table includes around 2.5 million clones, more than 85% detected once. This clonotype was sampled from a young man in good health. Some clones in this sample may be carry-over from other donors' samples. The sequenced material came from naive CD4+ T cells from PBMCs. Described subset: CD45RA+ positively selected.

The CDR3 loop is CASSTPGTGNEKLFF. Here the CDR3 DNA reads TGTGCCAGCAGTACTCCCGGGACCGGGAATGAAAAACTGTTTTTT. The chain links TRBV28 to TRBJ1-4, with a tentative D call TRBD1 (5 bases). CDR3 length: 15 amino acids. Trimming stripped 5 bases from V and 5 bases from J, with 15 bases between. Germline V gene lookup returns CDR1 MDHEN and CDR2 SYDVKM.